This T cell receptor (beta chain) was identified during a study of shared clonotypes between healthy human individuals. Overall study findings and caveats: Investigators expected sequencing depth to affect clonotype sharing among donors.

Notes on this clone: The antigen is not known.

Deep-level settings were used for running the assay. Per the original methods: ImmunoSEQ only sent back junction sequences with no quality scores, so filtering was done differently. Data came from immunoSEQ multiplex PCR; TCRdb stores just in-frame clones and leaves some out. For V, J and clone size, that table is used; D and trimming come from the DNA. Of 2,500,000 or so clones listed, 93% are singletons. CDR3 length: 16 residues. Losses at the gene ends were 4 bases for V and 4 bases for J; bases not matched to a gene: 7. Germline CDR1 and CDR2: MNHNY and SVGAGI (reference sequence). Sequencing was carried out using naive CD4+ T cells from PBMCs. As to subset: CD45RA+ positively selected. The chain carries TRBV6-6 and TRBJ1-5; the match to TRBD1 covers 10 bases. This receptor was identified in a man between 18 and 29 years old in good health. Some clones in this sample may be carry-over from other donors' samples. CDR3 region: CASSSRDRGFNQPQHF. The DNA of the CDR3 is TGTGCCAGCAGTTCCCGGGACAGGGGCTTTAATCAGCCCCAGCATTTT.